This T cell receptor (beta chain) was sequenced during a study of blood T cell repertoires in COVID-19. Overall study context: PBMCs, B-cell-depleted T cells, or T cells were the source of the cDNA or gDNA that made up the material.

The CDR3 contains 16 residues. CDR1 MGHRA and CDR2 YSYEKL come from the germline V gene. Trimming at V came to 5 bases and at J to 6 bases, leaving 7 bases not matched to a gene. Clones were sequenced by immunoSEQ multiplex PCR, and TCRdb holds only the in-frame ones, with some missing. The sample lists about 190,000 clones; 75% to 90% were seen once. The sample comprised peripheral blood. The sequence was obtained from a man aged 60 to 75 with acute or convalescent COVID-19. The rearrangement joins TRBV4-1 to TRBJ2-3; 14 bases align to TRBD2. CDR3 sequence reads: CASSSRLAGGQDTQYF. The CDR3, as DNA: TGCGCCAGCAGCTCCCGACTAGCGGGGGGGCAGGATACGCAGTATTTT.